This entry describes one T cell receptor (beta chain). As yet, its antigen is unknown. A sample-barcoded 5' primer and a J-beta primer mix were used in a second PCR of roughly 7 to 11 cycles. Each sample yielded at least 2.5 million CDR3-containing paired-end reads. TCRdb called the 5' RACE reads again in MiXCR, with one record for every CDR3 protein. The data show 550,000 to 800,000 distinct CDR3 sequences, with over 20% seen just once and roughly 3.6% held by the top ten. V dropped 4 bases and J dropped 7 bases, with 14 bases sitting between them. The V gene's germline CDR1 is MGHDK and CDR2 SYGVNS. The CDR3 extends over 14 amino acids. The data were obtained in a study of blood T cells in healthy people across ages. Study outcomes and limitations: Across samples, TCR beta diversity tracked strongly with naive T cell percentage. Older age went with lower TCR beta diversity per million T cells, in a roughly linear way.

Sequencing was carried out using blood. This sequence joins TRBV25-1 and TRBJ1-5, with D uncertain. The receptor was derived from a man between 65 and 79 years old in good health. The CDR3 is CASSGAQVNQPQHF. DNA for the CDR3: TGTGCCAGCAGTGGGGCGCAGGTCAACCAGCCCCAGCATTTT.